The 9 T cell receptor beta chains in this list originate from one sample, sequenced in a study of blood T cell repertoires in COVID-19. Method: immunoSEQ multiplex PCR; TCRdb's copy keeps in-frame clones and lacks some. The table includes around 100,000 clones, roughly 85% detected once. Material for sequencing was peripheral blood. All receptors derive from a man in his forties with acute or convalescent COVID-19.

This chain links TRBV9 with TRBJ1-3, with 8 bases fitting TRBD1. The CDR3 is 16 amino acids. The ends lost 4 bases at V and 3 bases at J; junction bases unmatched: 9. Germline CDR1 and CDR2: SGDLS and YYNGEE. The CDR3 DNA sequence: TGTGCCAGCAGCCCACAGGACAGGGCTTTTGGAAACACCATATATTTT. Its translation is CASSPQDRAFGNTIYF.

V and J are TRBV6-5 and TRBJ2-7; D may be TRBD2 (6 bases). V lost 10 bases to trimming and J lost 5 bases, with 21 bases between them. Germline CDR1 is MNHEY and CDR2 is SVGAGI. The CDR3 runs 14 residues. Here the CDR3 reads CATWDRGTRDEQYF. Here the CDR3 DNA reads TGTGCCACCTGGGACCGGGGGACCCGGGACGAGCAGTACTTC.

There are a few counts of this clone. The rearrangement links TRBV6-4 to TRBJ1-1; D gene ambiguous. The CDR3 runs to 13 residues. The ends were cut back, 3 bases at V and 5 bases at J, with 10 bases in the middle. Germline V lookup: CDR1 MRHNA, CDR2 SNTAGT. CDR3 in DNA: TGTGCCAGCAGTGAGGGTGAGCGGACTGAAGCTTTCTTT. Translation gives CASSEGERTEAFF.

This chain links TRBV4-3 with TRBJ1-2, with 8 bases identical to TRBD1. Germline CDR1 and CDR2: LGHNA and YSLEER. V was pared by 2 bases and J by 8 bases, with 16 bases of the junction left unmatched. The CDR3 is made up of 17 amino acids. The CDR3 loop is CASSQIPLPDREGGYTF. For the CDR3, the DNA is TGCGCCAGCAGCCAAATTCCACTCCCGGACAGGGAGGGGGGCTACACCTTC.

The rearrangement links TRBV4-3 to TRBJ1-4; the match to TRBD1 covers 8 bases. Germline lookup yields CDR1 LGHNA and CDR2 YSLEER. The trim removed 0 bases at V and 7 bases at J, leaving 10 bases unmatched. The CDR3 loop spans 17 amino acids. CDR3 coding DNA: TGCGCCAGCAGCCAAGAGGGGACAGGCTTTAGGGGTGAAAAACTGTTTTTT. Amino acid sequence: CASSQEGTGFRGEKLFF.

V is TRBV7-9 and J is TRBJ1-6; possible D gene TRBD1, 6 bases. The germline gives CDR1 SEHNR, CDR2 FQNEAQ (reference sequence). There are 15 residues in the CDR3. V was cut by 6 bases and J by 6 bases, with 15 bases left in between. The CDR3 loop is CASSPPGTTNSPLHF. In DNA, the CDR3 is TGTGCCAGCAGTCCCCCCGGGACAACTAATTCACCCCTCCACTTT.

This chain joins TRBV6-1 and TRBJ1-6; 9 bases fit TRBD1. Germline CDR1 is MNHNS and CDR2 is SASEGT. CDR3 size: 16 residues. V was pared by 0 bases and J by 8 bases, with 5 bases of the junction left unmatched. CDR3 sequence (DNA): TGTGCCAGCAGTGAAGCAGGGACAGGGACTTATTCACCCCTCCACTTT. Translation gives CASSEAGTGTYSPLHF.

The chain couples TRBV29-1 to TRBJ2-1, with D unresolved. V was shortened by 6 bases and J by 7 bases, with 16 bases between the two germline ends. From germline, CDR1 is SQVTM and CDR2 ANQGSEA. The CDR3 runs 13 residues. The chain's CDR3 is CSVAPGRPNEQFF. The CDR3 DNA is TGCAGCGTGGCCCCTGGCAGGCCGAATGAGCAGTTCTTC.

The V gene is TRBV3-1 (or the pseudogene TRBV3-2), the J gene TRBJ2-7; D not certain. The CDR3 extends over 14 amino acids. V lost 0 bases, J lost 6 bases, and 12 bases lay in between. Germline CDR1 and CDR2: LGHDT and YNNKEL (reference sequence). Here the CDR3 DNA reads TGTGCCAGCAGCCAAGAAGGTCTAGTAACCGAGCAGTACTTC. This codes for CASSQEGLVTEQYF.